What follows describes a single T cell receptor (beta chain). Its specificity is unknown. Both subsets, CD45RA+ naive and CD45RA-negative memory, were split from the CD4+ cells. This entry belongs to a study of shared clonotypes between healthy human individuals. Overall study results and limits: Sequencing of the sorted subsets was shown by rarefaction to be incomplete despite large depth.

The DNA input per sorted-subset replicate PCR was about 190 ng, corresponding to some 33,000 T cell genomes. Profiled with immunoSEQ multiplex PCR; TCRdb holds only in-frame clones, not every one. The top ten hold roughly 0.62% of the sample, which has fewer than 1.4 million clones, around 82% seen once. The germline V gene encodes CDR1 KGHSH and CDR2 LQKENI. This CDR3 is 17 amino acids long. Trimming removed 6 bases at V and 6 bases at J, with 27 bases between. The sequence came from a man younger than 35 in good health. Some clones in this sample may be carry-over from other donors' samples. J is TRBJ2-7 and V is TRBV18; D possibly corresponds to TRBD2 (5 bases). Sequenced: memory CD4+ T cells from PBMCs. The subset denotes: CD45RA-negative fraction. The CDR3 nucleotides are TGTGCCAGCTCTGGGCAATCACCGGCTAGCCTAAGCGGCGAGCAGTACTTC. Its protein product is CASSGQSPASLSGEQYF.